The source of this TCR beta chain is a study of cytomegalovirus exposure and HLA in healthy donors. The CDR3 extends over 13 amino acids. Per germline, CDR1 MNHNS and CDR2 SASEGT. Trimming stripped 7 bases from V and 3 bases from J, with 9 bases between. A remark on this clone: What it binds is not known.

PCR primers comprised 60 Vbeta and 13 Jbeta primers. Repertoires were generated with immunoSEQ multiplex PCR, while TCRdb's copy carries only in-frame clones and drops some. The sample has 120,000 or so clones; 75% to 85% are singletons. Study-wide results and limits: Trimming of TCR beta V- and J-genes showed a link, identified in a later analysis, to a missense DCLRE1C variant. Highly shared variants forming one cluster were likely a sequencing artifact.

Healthy bone marrow donors supplied every sample. The rearrangement joins TRBV6-1 to TRBJ2-2; TRBD1 is a possible D gene (6 bases). This TCR was sampled from a man between 25 and 39 years old in good health and CMV-seronegative. The specimen sequenced was PBMCs. CDR3 protein: CASTGEYTGELFF. CDR3 DNA sequence: TGTGCCAGCACAGGGGAATACACCGGGGAGCTGTTTTTT.